The rows below give T cell receptor beta chains drawn from one sample of a study of blood T cell repertoires in COVID-19. Sequencing was performed with immunoSEQ multiplex PCR; in TCRdb, only in-frame clones are kept and a portion is missing. Altogether under 500,000 clones are present, about 90% being singletons, with the ten largest covering about 2.1%. The sample consisted of PBMCs or T cells enriched from blood (not recorded which). The receptor set was obtained from a woman younger than 30 with acute COVID-19. Both conserved end residues are part of each CDR3. Fields, in order: D gene, J gene, clone size, V gene, CDR3 DNA, CDR3 protein. The D gene is left open where the match is weak. The size entry is marked missing in some rows and otherwise reads once, few, many or a size class.

TRBD1 | TRBJ1-6 | NA | TRBV10-3 | TGTGCCATCAGTGGGACAGGGGAATCACCCCTCCACTTT | CAISGTGESPLHF
TRBD1 | TRBJ2-7 | NA | TRBV15 | TGTGCCACCAGCAGAGAGGGACAGGGGGTCGAGCAGTACTTC | CATSREGQGVEQYF
NA | TRBJ1-1 | NA | TRBV29-1 | TGCAGCGTTGAAGAGTATCCAGGGGCCACTGAAGCTTTCTTT | CSVEEYPGATEAFF
NA | TRBJ1-5 | NA | TRBV19 | TGTGCCAGTAGTATTGGGCAGGGATATCAGCCCCAGCATTTT | CASSIGQGYQPQHF
NA | TRBJ1-2 | NA | TRBV21-1 | TGTGCCAGCAGCACCAACCAGGAATCTACCGGGACACCAAATTATGGCTACACCTTC | CASSTNQESTGTPNYGYTF
NA | TRBJ1-6 | NA | TRBV7-2 | TGTGCCAGCAGCTTAGTTGGAGGAGATAATTCACCCCTCCACTTT | CASSLVGGDNSPLHF
NA | TRBJ2-2 | NA | TRBV10-3 | TGTGCCATAGGGGATGAGAACACCGGGGAGCTGTTTTTT | CAIGDENTGELFF
NA | TRBJ2-3 | NA | TRBV10-2 | TGCGCCAGCAGTGTAGAGTTTACTAGCACAGATACGCAGTATTTT | CASSVEFTSTDTQYF
TRBD2 | TRBJ2-1 | once | TRBV19 | TGTGCCAGTAAAAACTCGGGACTAGCAAAATACAATGAGCAGTTCTTC | CASKNSGLAKYNEQFF
NA | TRBJ1-3 | few | TRBV5-6 | TGTGCCAGCAGCTCGGGCAGGGTTTCTGGAAACACCATATATTTT | CASSSGRVSGNTIYF
NA | TRBJ1-2 | NA | TRBV19 | TGTGCCACCTTGAAGGAGACCGATAACTATGGCTACACCTTC | CATLKETDNYGYTF
TRBD2 | TRBJ2-3 | NA | TRBV5-6 | TGTGCCAGCAGCGAACTAGCGGGAGCGACAGATACGCAGTATTTT | CASSELAGATDTQYF
NA | TRBJ1-6 | NA | TRBV21-1 | TGTGCCAGCAGCGCCTCCAGGACAGGGTACGGTAATTCACCCCTCCACTTT | CASSASRTGYGNSPLHF
NA | TRBJ1-2 | NA | TRBV6-5 | TGTGCCAGCAGTTACTCCACGGGGTATGGCTACACCTTC | CASSYSTGYGYTF
TRBD2 | TRBJ2-7 | NA | TRBV7-2 | TGTGCCAGCAGCTTAGTAGCGGGAGGGGGAGAGCAGTACTTC | CASSLVAGGGEQYF
NA | TRBJ1-4 | NA | TRBV15 | TGTGCCACCAGCGAGGGGAGGGTTAATGAAAAACTGTTTTTT | CATSEGRVNEKLFF
TRBD2 | TRBJ2-7 | NA | TRBV5-1 | TGCGCCAGCAGCAGGCCCCAGCGGGAGGGCCGGGGCGAGCAGTACTTC | CASSRPQREGRGEQYF
TRBD2 | TRBJ2-7 | NA | TRBV7-8 | TGTGCCAGCAGCTTAGATATCAGCGGGAGCTCCTACGAGCAGTACTTC | CASSLDISGSSYEQYF
NA | TRBJ2-7 | NA | TRBV27 | TGTGCCAGCAGTTTTAGAAACTACGAGCAGTACTTC | CASSFRNYEQYF
NA | TRBJ2-1 | NA | TRBV12-3/TRBV12-4 | TGTGCCAGCAGTTTAGCCGGGAATGAGCAGTTCTTC | CASSLAGNEQFF
NA | TRBJ1-1 | few | TRBV19 | TGTGCCACCGAGGGGAGGTTGAACACTGAAGCTTTCTTT | CATEGRLNTEAFF
NA | TRBJ2-5 | NA | TRBV11-1 | TGTGCCAGCTCCTTCGGGGAGACCCAGTACTTC | CASSFGETQYF
NA | TRBJ2-5 | NA | TRBV7-9 | TGTGCCAGCAGCTTAGTAGCGCAGACCCAGTACTTC | CASSLVAQTQYF
TRBD1 | TRBJ1-1 | few | TRBV7-8 | TGTGCCAGCAGGTGGACAGGCGCCAACACTGAAGCTTTCTTT | CASRWTGANTEAFF
NA | TRBJ2-3 | once | TRBV7-9 | TGTGCCAGCAGCTTAGCCGCGGAGAGAGATACGCAGTATTTT | CASSLAAERDTQYF
TRBD1 | TRBJ1-5 | NA | TRBV9 | TGTGCCAGCAGCGCGGGACAGTTCAGCAATCAGCCCCAGCATTTT | CASSAGQFSNQPQHF
TRBD1 | TRBJ2-7 | NA | TRBV27 | TGTGCCAGCAGGAGCGGGACAGGGGCTTACGAGCAGTACTTC | CASRSGTGAYEQYF